A selection of T cell receptor beta chains follows, all from one sample in a study of Graves' ophthalmopathy and Graves' hyperthyroidism. MiXCR, run by TCRdb on the multiplex PCR reads, gives a single entry per CDR3 protein. The table shows approximately 1.2 million distinct CDR3 sequences, with less than 45% occurring only once. The sequenced sample consisted of peripheral blood or thyroid tissue (not recorded which). The source of these receptors is an adult man with Graves' hyperthyroidism. The CDR3 runs from the conserved cysteine through the conserved F or W. D genes are given only for firm matches. Clone size is given for some rows only: seen once, a few or many times, or a class if the clone is expanded.

TRBJ1-6	-	TRBV12-3/TRBV12-4	13	-	CASSLGSNSSLHF	TGTGCCAGCAGTTTAGGCTCTAATTCATCCCTCCACTTT
TRBJ2-7	TRBD1	TRBV7-9	15	many	CASSYPERGQYEQYF	TGTGCCAGCAGCTACCCCGAAAGGGGGCAATACGAGCAGTACTTC
TRBJ1-6	TRBD1	TRBV12-3/TRBV12-4	15	many	CASSLTRDSNSPLHF	TGTGCCAGCAGTTTAACCCGGGACAGTAATTCACCCCTCCACTTT
TRBJ1-4	-	TRBV28	14	few	CASSAPGVNEKLFF	TGTGCCAGCAGCGCGCCGGGAGTCAACGAAAAACTGTTTTTT
TRBJ2-7	-	TRBV7-4	16	-	CASSGTGIMGAYEQYF	TGTGCCAGCAGCGGCACCGGGATAATGGGGGCCTACGAGCAGTACTTC
TRBJ2-7	TRBD2	TRBV5-1	15	-	CASSLSGLGAGEQYF	TGCGCCAGCAGCTTGTCGGGACTAGGGGCGGGGGAGCAGTACTTC
TRBJ2-5	-	TRBV12-3/TRBV12-4	15	many	CASSSPGQGAVTQYF	TGTGCCAGCAGTTCTCCGGGACAAGGGGCCGTGACCCAGTACTTC
TRBJ2-7	-	TRBV19	14	few	CASSIRGRTYEQYF	TGTGCCAGTAGTATTCGGGGACGTACCTACGAGCAGTACTTC
TRBJ2-3	-	TRBV14	16	once	CASSQDLFSRTDTQYF	TGTGCCAGCAGCCAAGATCTGTTCTCTCGAACAGATACGCAGTATTTT
TRBJ1-2	TRBD1	TRBV12-3/TRBV12-4	16	-	CASSWPGQGPNYGYTF	TGTGCCAGCAGTTGGCCGGGACAGGGACCCAACTATGGCTACACCTTC
TRBJ2-5	-	TRBV9	13	-	CASSEGGYQPQYF	TGTGCCAGCAGCGAGGGGGGGTATCAGCCCCAGTACTTC
TRBJ2-7	-	TRBV7-9	14	many	CASSSHPLGYEQYF	TGTGCCAGCAGCTCCCACCCCCTGGGCTACGAGCAGTACTTC
TRBJ1-5	-	TRBV12-3/TRBV12-4	14	many	CASSWAGARQPQHF	TGTGCCAGCAGTTGGGCAGGGGCGAGGCAGCCCCAGCATTTT
TRBJ2-7	-	TRBV20-1	13	-	CSAKDAGHYEQYF	TGCAGTGCTAAAGATGCGGGACACTACGAGCAGTACTTC
TRBJ1-2	TRBD1	TRBV5-5	17	-	CASSAQQGAKKLYGYTF	TGTGCCAGCAGCGCGCAACAGGGGGCGAAAAAATTATATGGCTACACCTTC
TRBJ2-7	-	TRBV4-3	15	few	CASSQWVGITYEQYF	TGCGCCAGCAGCCAATGGGTCGGAATCACCTACGAGCAGTACTTC
TRBJ2-7	-	TRBV10-3	15	many	CAISQRQESSYEQYF	TGTGCCATCAGCCAACGACAGGAAAGTTCCTACGAGCAGTACTTC
TRBJ2-5	-	TRBV29-1	12	-	CSSNGGSETQYF	TGCAGCTCCAACGGGGGATCGGAGACCCAGTACTTC
TRBJ1-5	-	TRBV12-3/TRBV12-4	18	few	CASSLGEGRQSSNQPQHF	TGTGCCAGCAGTTTAGGCGAGGGACGACAGAGTAGCAATCAGCCCCAGCATTTT
TRBJ2-7	TRBD1	TRBV5-6	14	many	CASSLGQGAFEQYF	TGTGCCAGCAGCTTGGGTCAGGGGGCCTTCGAGCAGTACTTC
TRBJ2-7	TRBD1	TRBV20-1	12	many	CSARSTGGEQYF	TGCAGTGCTAGAAGTACAGGGGGGGAGCAGTACTTC
TRBJ2-5	-	TRBV7-2	15	many	CASSLASAPGETQYF	TGTGCCAGCAGCTTAGCGTCAGCACCCGGAGAGACCCAGTACTTC
TRBJ1-2	-	TRBV27	16	-	CASSYSPGPVGFGYTF	TGTGCCAGCAGTTACTCACCAGGGCCGGTGGGCTTTGGCTACACCTTC
TRBJ1-2	-	TRBV29-1	12	many	CSVEIESGGYTF	TGCAGCGTTGAAATCGAGTCGGGTGGCTACACCTTC
TRBJ1-5	-	TRBV7-3	14	-	CASSQDGRGQPQHF	TGCGCCAGCAGCCAAGATGGCAGAGGTCAGCCCCAGCATTTT
TRBJ2-7	-	TRBV12-3/TRBV12-4	15	few	CASSFFGGLAYEQYF	TGTGCCAGCAGTTTTTTTGGTGGTCTGGCCTACGAGCAGTACTTC
TRBJ2-2	TRBD1	TRBV12-3/TRBV12-4	15	-	CASRKDRGDTGELFF	TGTGCCAGCAGAAAAGACAGGGGTGACACCGGGGAGCTGTTTTTT
TRBJ1-4	-	TRBV12-3/TRBV12-4	15	-	CASSLGREGDEKLFF	TGTGCCAGCAGTTTAGGAAGGGAGGGGGATGAAAAACTGTTTTTT
TRBJ2-7	TRBD2	TRBV6-5	14	few	CASSSPAGAVEQYF	TGTGCCAGCAGTTCGCCCGCGGGAGCTGTCGAGCAGTACTTC
TRBJ1-1	TRBD1	TRBV7-9	14	many	CASSFDRGYGEAFF	TGTGCCAGCAGCTTTGACAGGGGATATGGTGAAGCTTTCTTT
TRBJ1-5	TRBD1	TRBV9	15	many	CASSATGGRDQPQHF	TGTGCCAGCAGCGCGACAGGGGGGCGAGATCAGCCCCAGCATTTT
TRBJ2-2	-	TRBV10-3	13	many	CAISGANTGELFF	TGTGCCATCAGTGGGGCGAACACCGGGGAGCTGTTTTTT
TRBJ2-2	-	TRBV7-2	15	-	CASRKTGMILRELFF	TGTGCCAGCAGAAAAACAGGGATGATTCTACGGGAGCTGTTTTTT
TRBJ1-3	-	TRBV7-2	16	many	CASSLGSENRVHTIYF	TGTGCCAGCAGCTTAGGATCGGAAAATCGGGTGCACACCATATATTTT
TRBJ1-4	-	TRBV9	15	-	CASSVSGGGTEKLFF	TGTGCCAGCAGCGTATCCGGGGGCGGAACTGAAAAACTGTTTTTT
TRBJ1-1	-	TRBV4-1	13	-	CASSQDDRTGAFF	TGCGCCAGCAGCCAAGATGACAGGACTGGTGCTTTCTTT
TRBJ2-1	-	TRBV29-1	16	-	CSVEDQEGRTYNEQFF	TGCAGCGTTGAAGACCAGGAGGGGAGGACCTACAATGAGCAGTTCTTC
TRBJ2-5	-	TRBV20-1	15	-	CSASILGGELETQYF	TGCAGTGCCTCGATCCTAGGGGGGGAGTTAGAGACCCAGTACTTC
TRBJ2-5	-	TRBV5-5	14	few	CASSRDAVRGTQYF	TGTGCCAGCAGCCGGGACGCGGTCCGGGGGACCCAGTACTTC
TRBJ1-4	TRBD1	TRBV9	15	-	CASSTLGQPNEKLFF	TGTGCCAGCAGCACCCTGGGACAGCCGAATGAAAAACTGTTTTTT
TRBJ1-1	-	TRBV5-5	13	-	CASESRGFTEAFF	TGTGCCTCAGAATCAAGGGGGTTCACTGAAGCTTTCTTT
TRBJ1-1	-	TRBV15	19	once	CATSRDILQLQGLNTEAFF	TGTGCCACCAGCAGAGATATTCTCCAGTTGCAGGGGCTGAACACTGAAGCTTTCTTT
TRBJ2-7	-	TRBV7-2	14	-	CASSLVGGTYEQCF	TGTGCCAGCAGCTTAGTGGGGGGAACCTACGAGCAGTGCTTC
TRBJ2-2	TRBD2	TRBV14	18	few	CASSQRDKRGANTGELFF	TGTGCCAGCAGCCAGAGGGACAAGCGGGGGGCTAACACCGGGGAGCTGTTTTTT